The 22 T cell receptor beta chains given below trace back to one sample, sequenced in a study of human T cells and chemical hapten exposure. Time point reported: healthy volunteer bleed at 2 weeks. Total RNA was extracted from unfractionated whole blood. TCRdb redid the calling of the RACE reads with MiXCR, one entry per CDR3 protein. The sample contains roughly 100,000 distinct CDR3 sequences, roughly 8.5% of which appear only once. Sequencing was performed on whole blood. The receptors stem from a female donor in good health. Some clones in this sample may be carry-over from other donors' samples.

On this clonotype: The junction differs from germline at one of its ends, possibly a read error. This rearrangement joins TRBV6-1 to TRBJ2-3; D is possibly TRBD2 (6 bases). This CDR3 has 14 amino acids. Per the germline V gene, CDR1 is MNHNS and CDR2 is SASEGT. The CDR3 bases are TGTGCCGGCAGGACGGGACTTAGCACAGATACGCAGTATTTT. Protein: CAGRTGLSTDTQYF.

This clonotype was seen a handful of times. This chain connects TRBV2 to TRBJ2-6, with unresolved D. Germline V gene data show CDR1 as SNHLY and CDR2 as FYNNEI. This CDR3 spans 15 amino acids. Trimming cost V 2 bases and J 2 bases, with 7 bases left between them. The CDR3 region has the DNA TGTGCCAGCAGTGAACTCCCTACTGGGGCCAACGTCCTGACTTTC. It codes for CASSELPTGANVLTF.

Only a few counts were recorded for this clonotype. The V gene is TRBV20-1, the J gene TRBJ2-6, with D possibly being TRBD2 (5 bases). The germline CDR1 and CDR2 sequences are DFQATT and SNEGSKA (reference sequence). Trimming left V 2 bases short and J 2 bases short, with 7 bases between. There are 14 residues in the CDR3. The CDR3 DNA is TGCAGTGCTAGAAAGGGAGCTGGGGCCAACGTCCTGACTTTC. Translating gives CSARKGAGANVLTF.

This clonotype was detected ten times or more. V is TRBV5-1 and J is TRBJ1-6; TRBD1 matches 9 bases. Unmatched junction bases numbered 6, after V lost 3 bases and J lost 5 bases. The germline V gene encodes CDR1 SGHRS and CDR2 YFSETQ. The length of the CDR3 is 16 residues. CDR3 in DNA: TGCGCCAGCAGCTCCTCCGGGACAGGGAATAATTCACCCCTCCACTTT. This sequence encodes CASSSSGTGNNSPLHF.

The chain couples TRBV6-5 to TRBJ2-3; D gene unclear. V lost 0 bases and J 11 bases, leaving 9 bases between the germline ends. From germline, CDR1 is MNHEY and CDR2 SVGAGI. The CDR3 is 12 amino acids. CDR3 DNA: TGTGCCAGCAGTTACTCGCCTTCGAAGCAGTATTTT. Amino acid sequence: CASSYSPSKQYF.

V is TRBV12-3 or TRBV12-4 and J is TRBJ1-2; 7 bases fit TRBD1. This CDR3 is built from 14 residues. Trimming took 6 bases from V and 10 from J; bases not matched to a gene: 14. DNA of the CDR3: TGTGCCAGCAGCTTTGCTGACAGGGAAGGGGTCTACACCTTC. Its translation: CASSFADREGVYTF.

This clonotype was picked up a small number of times. V and J are TRBV29-1 and TRBJ2-7, with 7 positions matching TRBD2. J was trimmed by 8 bases and V by 3 bases; bases with no gene match: 13. This CDR3 has 14 residues. The germline gives CDR1 SQVTM, CDR2 ANQGSEA. The DNA for the CDR3 is TGCAGCGTTGAGTCTAGCGGAACCGGTGGAAAGCAGTACTTC. Translated: CSVESSGTGGKQYF.

This clonotype was seen more than once but under ten times. V and J are TRBV5-1 and TRBJ2-7; D is ambiguous. V shed 6 bases and J shed 3 bases, with 16 bases lying between them. Germline CDR1 and CDR2: SGHRS and YFSETQ. This CDR3 comprises 14 residues. CDR3 residues: CASNSNPQSYEQYF. The DNA of the CDR3 is TGCGCCAGCAACTCAAATCCGCAAAGCTACGAGCAGTACTTC.

Concerning this clonotype itself: A read error may be the cause here, since a much bigger clone is one base away. The CDR3 DNA follows: TGTGTCAGCAGCTTGGGTACCGGGACAGCCTACGAGCAGTACTTC. Protein sequence: CVSSLGTGTAYEQYF. This rearrangement joins TRBV5-5 to TRBJ2-7; 7 bases are shared with TRBD1. Looked up from germline, CDR1 is SGHKS and CDR2 is YYEKEE (reference sequence). This CDR3 has 15 amino acids.

V gene TRBV6-2 or TRBV6-3 combines with J gene TRBJ2-1; D gene unclear. This CDR3 has 14 amino acids. In germline, CDR1 is MNHEY, CDR2 SVGEGT. V lost 2 bases and J lost 5, with 10 bases in between. CDR3 sequence (DNA): TGTGCCAGCAGTTACCTGCAGATAGACAATGAGCAGTTCTTC. This translates into CASSYLQIDNEQFF.

This clonotype was observed many times. In DNA, the CDR3 is TGTGCCAGTAGTATGCGACCGGCAAATGAGCAGTTCTTC. Translating gives CASSMRPANEQFF. The chain links TRBV19 to TRBJ2-1; D is undetermined. V lost 3 bases, J lost 7 bases, and 10 bases lay in between. The CDR3 loop spans 13 amino acids. Per germline, CDR1 LNHDA and CDR2 SQIVND (reference sequence).

This clonotype was found a few times. The chain links TRBV6-6 to TRBJ2-2; D is ambiguous. From germline, CDR1 is MNHNY and CDR2 SVGAGI (reference sequence). The CDR3 is 16 amino acids. Trimming removed 2 bases at V and 0 bases at J, with 10 bases between. This CDR3 is CASSYRRRTNTGELFF. The CDR3 DNA follows: TGTGCCAGCAGTTACCGTCGCAGGACGAACACCGGGGAGCTGTTTTTT.

This clonotype was found many times. This rearrangement joins TRBV2 to TRBJ2-3; D ambiguous. This CDR3 is 11 amino acids long. V was shortened by 6 bases and J by 2 bases, with 3 bases between the two germline ends. Germline CDR1 reads SNHLY; CDR2 reads FYNNEI. The DNA of the CDR3 is TGTGCCAGCAGGACCACAGATACGCAGTATTTT. This encodes CASRTTDTQYF.

This clonotype was observed many times. This chain joins TRBV3-1 and TRBJ2-1; 10 nucleotides align to TRBD2. Germline V gene lookup returns CDR1 LGHDT and CDR2 YNNKEL (reference sequence). The CDR3 has 16 amino acids. V was clipped by 2 bases and J by 9 bases; unmatched bases: 10. This CDR3 reads CASSQRGLAAGGEQFF. In nucleotides, the CDR3 is TGTGCCAGCAGCCAACGCGGACTAGCGGCGGGTGGTGAGCAGTTCTTC.

The chain carries TRBV6-6 and TRBJ1-4; D uncertain. V was pared by 2 bases and J by 7 bases, with 2 bases between. The germline V gene has CDR1 MNHNY and CDR2 SVGAGI (reference sequence). The CDR3 totals 11 residues. The CDR3 nucleotides are TGTGCCAGCAGTTACGGTGAAAAACTGTTTTTT. This encodes CASSYGEKLFF.

The table lists this clonotype with a few counts. The gene calls are TRBV5-1 and TRBJ2-1; 9 bases fit TRBD2. The CDR3 length is 16 residues. Per germline, CDR1 SGHRS and CDR2 YFSETQ. V dropped 0 bases and J dropped 5; count of bases not matched to a gene: 6. CDR3 coding DNA: TGCGCCAGCAGCTTGGGTCCTAGCGGGGCAAACAATGAGCAGTTCTTC. Translation: CASSLGPSGANNEQFF.

As concerns this clonotype: A read error may be the cause here, since a much bigger clone is one base away. V usage is TRBV11-2 and J usage is TRBJ2-3; D remains ambiguous. Germline values: CDR1 SGHAT, CDR2 FQNNGV. The CDR3 has 15 residues. This CDR3 is CASSLVGRYTDTRYF. The CDR3, as DNA: TGTGCCAGCAGCTTAGTTGGCAGATACACAGATACGCGGTATTTT.

This clonotype has at least ten counts. The V and J genes are TRBV28 and TRBJ2-5; TRBD2 matches at 14 bases. J gave up 5 bases and V 5 bases, and 4 bases lay outside the gene matches. The CDR3 is 15 residues long. CDR1 is MDHEN, CDR2 SYDVKM, per germline. The CDR3 DNA sequence: TGTGCCAGCAGTCGACTAGCGGGAGGGTCGGAGACCCAGTACTTC. This sequence encodes CASSRLAGGSETQYF.

This clonotype was counted ten times or more. CDR3 nucleotides: TGTGCCAGCAGCTACGGACTCTCTGGGGCCAACGTCCTGACTTTC. Amino acid sequence: CASSYGLSGANVLTF. The chain employs TRBV13 and TRBJ2-6; TRBD2 is a possible D gene (5 bases). Per the germline V gene, CDR1 is PRHDT and CDR2 is FYEKMQ (reference sequence). This CDR3 is built from 15 residues. Trimming left V 4 bases short and J 0 bases short, with 7 bases between.

This clonotype was seen only a few times. The chain joins TRBV28 to TRBJ2-7; unclear D gene. V lost 2 bases, J lost 0 bases, and 8 bases lay in between. The CDR3 sequence is 14 residues long. The germline V gene has CDR1 MDHEN and CDR2 SYDVKM. CDR3 nucleotides: TGTGCCAGCAGTTTAGCGCACAGCTCCTACGAGCAGTACTTC. Translation: CASSLAHSSYEQYF.

This clonotype was seen many times. The V gene is TRBV7-9, the J gene TRBJ2-4, with D possibly being TRBD1 (6 bases). CDR1 is SEHNR and CDR2 is FQNEAQ in the germline V gene (reference sequence). The germline V and J ends were trimmed by 6 bases and 4 bases, with 10 bases remaining between them. The CDR3 sequence is 13 residues long. The CDR3 here is CASSLDRKNIQYF. The CDR3 DNA is TGTGCCAGCAGTTTGGACAGAAAAAACATTCAGTACTTC.

This clonotype was observed many times. The gene calls are TRBV29-1 and TRBJ1-1, with D possibly being TRBD1 (6 bases). The CDR3 sequence is 13 residues long. Germline V gene sequence: CDR1 SQVTM, CDR2 ANQGSEA. V was trimmed by 8 bases and J by 0 bases, leaving 13 bases between them. The CDR3 loop is CSIRQDLNTEAFF. CDR3 DNA: TGCAGCATCCGACAGGACCTGAACACTGAAGCTTTCTTT.